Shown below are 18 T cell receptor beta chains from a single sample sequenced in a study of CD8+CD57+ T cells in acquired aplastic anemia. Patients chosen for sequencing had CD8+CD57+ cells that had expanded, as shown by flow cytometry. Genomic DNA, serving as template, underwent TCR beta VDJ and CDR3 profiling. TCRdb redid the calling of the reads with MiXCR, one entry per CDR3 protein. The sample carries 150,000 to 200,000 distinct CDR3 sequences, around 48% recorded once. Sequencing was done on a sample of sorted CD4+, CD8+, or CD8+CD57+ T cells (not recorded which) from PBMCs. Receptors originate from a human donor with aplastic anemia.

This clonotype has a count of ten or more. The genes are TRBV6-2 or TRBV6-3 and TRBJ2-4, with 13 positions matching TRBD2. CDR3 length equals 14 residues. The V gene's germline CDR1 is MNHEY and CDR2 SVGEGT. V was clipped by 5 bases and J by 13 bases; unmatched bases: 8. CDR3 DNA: TGTGCCAGCAGTGCCCTGGGACTAGCGGGACAGCAGTACTTC. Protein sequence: CASSALGLAGQQYF.

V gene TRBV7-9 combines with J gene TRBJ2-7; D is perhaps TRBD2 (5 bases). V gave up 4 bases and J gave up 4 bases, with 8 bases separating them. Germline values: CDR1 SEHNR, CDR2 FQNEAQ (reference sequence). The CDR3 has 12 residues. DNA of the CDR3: TGTGCCAGCAGCTCCCCGGGGTACGAGCAGTACTTC. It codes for CASSSPGYEQYF.

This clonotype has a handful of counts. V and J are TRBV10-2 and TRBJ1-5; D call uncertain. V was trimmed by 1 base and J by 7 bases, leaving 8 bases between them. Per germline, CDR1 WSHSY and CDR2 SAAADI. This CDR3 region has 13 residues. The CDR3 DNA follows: TGCGCCAGCAGTGAGTTCCAGCTGCAGCCCCAGCATTTT. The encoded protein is CASSEFQLQPQHF.

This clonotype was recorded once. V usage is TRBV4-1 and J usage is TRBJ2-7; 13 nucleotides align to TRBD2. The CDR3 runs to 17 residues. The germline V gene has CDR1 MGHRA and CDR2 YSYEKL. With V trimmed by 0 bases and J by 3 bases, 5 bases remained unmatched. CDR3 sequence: CASSQDGWTSGSYEQYF. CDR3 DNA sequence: TGCGCCAGCAGCCAAGATGGTTGGACTAGCGGGAGCTACGAGCAGTACTTC.

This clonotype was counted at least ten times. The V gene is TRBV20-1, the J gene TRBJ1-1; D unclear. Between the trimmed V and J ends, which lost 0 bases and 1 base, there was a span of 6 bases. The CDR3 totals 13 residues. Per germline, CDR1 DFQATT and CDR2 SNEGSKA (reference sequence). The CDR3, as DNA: TGCAGTGCTAGAGAGCGGGGGAACACTGAAGCTTTCTTT. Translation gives CSARERGNTEAFF.

The CDR3 coding sequence is TGTGCCAGCAGTTTACTAGGGACTAGCGGTACTGGCGAGCAGTTCTTC. Amino acid sequence: CASSLLGTSGTGEQFF. This chain links TRBV27 with TRBJ2-1; 11 bases align to TRBD2. The V gene's germline CDR1 is MNHEY and CDR2 SMNVEV (reference sequence). V shed 2 bases and J 10 bases; nucleotides not matched to a gene: 10. The CDR3 is made up of 16 amino acids.

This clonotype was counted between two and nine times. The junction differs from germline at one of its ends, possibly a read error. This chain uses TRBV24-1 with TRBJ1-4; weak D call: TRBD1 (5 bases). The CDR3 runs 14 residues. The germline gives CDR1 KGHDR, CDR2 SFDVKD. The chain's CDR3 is CASSFVGANEKLFF. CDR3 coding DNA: TGTGCCAGCAGTTTTGTGGGGGCTAATGAAAAACTGTTTTTT.

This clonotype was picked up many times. Here the CDR3 reads CSAYSPGYLGTEAFF. The CDR3 nucleotides are TGCAGCGCATACTCCCCAGGGTACCTCGGGACTGAAGCTTTCTTT. The J gene is TRBJ1-1, the V gene TRBV29-1; TRBD1 is a possible D gene (5 bases). There are 15 residues in the CDR3. Germline CDR1 and CDR2: SQVTM and ANQGSEA. Trimming pared 7 bases from V and 5 bases from J, leaving 23 bases between.

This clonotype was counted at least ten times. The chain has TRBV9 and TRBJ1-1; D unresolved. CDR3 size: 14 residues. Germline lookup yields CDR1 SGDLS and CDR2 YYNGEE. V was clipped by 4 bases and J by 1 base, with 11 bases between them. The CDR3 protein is CASSPYSRNTEAFF. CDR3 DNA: TGTGCCAGCAGCCCTTACAGTAGGAACACTGAAGCTTTCTTT.

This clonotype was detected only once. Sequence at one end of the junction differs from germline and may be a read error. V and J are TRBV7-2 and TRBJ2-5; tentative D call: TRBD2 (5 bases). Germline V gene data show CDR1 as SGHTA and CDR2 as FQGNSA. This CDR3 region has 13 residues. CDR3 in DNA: TGTGCCAGCAGCTACGGGATTGTGGAGACCCAGTACTTT. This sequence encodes CASSYGIVETQYF. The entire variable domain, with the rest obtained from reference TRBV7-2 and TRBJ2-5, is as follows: GAGVSQSPSNKVTEKGKDVELRCDPISGHTALYWYRQSLGQGLEFLIYFQGNSAPDKSGLPSDRFSAERTGGSVSTLTIQRTQQEDSAVYLCASSYGIVETQYFGPGTRLLVL.

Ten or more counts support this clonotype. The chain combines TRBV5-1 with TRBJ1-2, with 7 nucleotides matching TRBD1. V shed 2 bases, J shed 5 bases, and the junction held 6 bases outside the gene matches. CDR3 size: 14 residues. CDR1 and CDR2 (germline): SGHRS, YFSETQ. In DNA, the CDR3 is TGCGCCAGCAGCTTCGGTACAGGGGCGTATGGCTACACCTTC. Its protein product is CASSFGTGAYGYTF.

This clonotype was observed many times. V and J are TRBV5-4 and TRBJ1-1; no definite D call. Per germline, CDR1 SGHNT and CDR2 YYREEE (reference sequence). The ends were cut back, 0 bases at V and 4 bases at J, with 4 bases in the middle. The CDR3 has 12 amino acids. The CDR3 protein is CASSLGSTEAFF. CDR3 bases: TGTGCCAGCAGCTTGGGGAGCACTGAAGCTTTCTTT.

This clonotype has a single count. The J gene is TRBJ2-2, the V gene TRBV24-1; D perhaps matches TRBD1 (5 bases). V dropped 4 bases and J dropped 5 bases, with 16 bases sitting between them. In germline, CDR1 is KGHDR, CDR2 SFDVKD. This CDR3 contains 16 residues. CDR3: CATSDQSGSRTGELFF. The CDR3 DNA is TGTGCCACCAGTGACCAATCAGGGTCACGAACCGGGGAGCTGTTTTTT.

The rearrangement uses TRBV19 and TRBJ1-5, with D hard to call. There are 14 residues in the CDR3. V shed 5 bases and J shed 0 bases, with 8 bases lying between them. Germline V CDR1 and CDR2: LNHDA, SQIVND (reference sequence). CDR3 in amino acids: CASSFGNSNQPQHF. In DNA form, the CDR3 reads TGTGCCAGTAGTTTTGGAAATAGCAATCAGCCCCAGCATTTT.

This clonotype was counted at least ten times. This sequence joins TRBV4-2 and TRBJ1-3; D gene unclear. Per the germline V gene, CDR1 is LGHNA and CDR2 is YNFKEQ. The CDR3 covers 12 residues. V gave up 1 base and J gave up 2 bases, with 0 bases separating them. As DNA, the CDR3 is TGTGCCAGCAGCCAAGCTGGAAACACCATATATTTT. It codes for CASSQAGNTIYF.

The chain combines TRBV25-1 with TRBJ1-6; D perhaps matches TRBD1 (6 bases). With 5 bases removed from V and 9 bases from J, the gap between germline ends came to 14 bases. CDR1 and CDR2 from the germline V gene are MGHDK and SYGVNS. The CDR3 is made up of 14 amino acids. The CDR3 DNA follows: TGTGCCAGCAGTTGGGGGGCGCAAAGTTCACCCCTCCACTTT. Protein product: CASSWGAQSSPLHF.

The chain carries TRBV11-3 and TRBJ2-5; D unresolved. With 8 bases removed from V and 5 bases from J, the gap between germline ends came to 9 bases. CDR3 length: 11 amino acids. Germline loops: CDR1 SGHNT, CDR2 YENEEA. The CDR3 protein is CASRPLETQYF. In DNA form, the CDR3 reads TGTGCCAGCCGGCCTCTTGAGACCCAGTACTTC.

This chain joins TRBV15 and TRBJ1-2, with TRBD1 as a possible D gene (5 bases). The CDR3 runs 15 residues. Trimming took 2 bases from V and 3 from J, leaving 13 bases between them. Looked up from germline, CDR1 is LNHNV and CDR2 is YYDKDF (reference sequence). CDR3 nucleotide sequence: TGTGCCACCAGCAGATCCCTTGGGGCAGACTATGGCTACACCTTC. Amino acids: CATSRSLGADYGYTF.